One sample yielded the 23 T cell receptor beta chains listed below, sequenced in a study of control samples from healthy donors and cancer patients. The data were produced by immunoSEQ multiplex PCR, yet TCRdb's version contains in-frame clones alone and is incomplete. The data show around 170,000 clones, around 90% seen once. The source material was blood. The source is a young woman in good health.

In this sample, this clone turned up a few times. The V and J genes are TRBV24-1 and TRBJ2-3; D is undetermined. The germline V gene encodes CDR1 KGHDR and CDR2 SFDVKD. This CDR3 has 14 amino acids. V shed 3 bases and J shed 1 base, with 7 bases lying between them. Here the CDR3 reads CATSDPRGTDTQYF. The CDR3 DNA reads as TGTGCCACCAGTGATCCCCGTGGCACAGATACGCAGTATTTT.

The chain couples TRBV12-3 or TRBV12-4 to TRBJ1-1, with D maybe TRBD1 (6 bases). Between the trimmed V and J ends, which lost 4 bases and 4 bases, there was a span of 10 bases. The CDR3 covers 13 residues. The CDR3 DNA follows: TGTGCCAGCAGTTCCGGGACAACCACTGAAGCTTTCTTT. Protein: CASSSGTTTEAFF.

This clone is a singleton in its sample. The rearrangement links TRBV7-8 to TRBJ2-1; 11 positions agree with TRBD2. The CDR3 extends over 16 amino acids. V trimming: 1 base; J trimming: 5 bases; junction bases outside the gene matches: 4. Germline V gene lookup returns CDR1 SGHVS and CDR2 FQNEAQ. CDR3: CASSLGSSGRNNEQFF. The CDR3 bases are TGTGCCAGCAGCTTAGGATCTAGCGGGAGGAACAATGAGCAGTTCTTC. The variable domain in full, completed from reference TRBV7-8 and TRBJ2-1, reads GAGVSQSPRYKVAKRGQDVALRCDPISGHVSLFWYQQALGQGPEFLTYFQNEAQLDKSGLPSDRFFAERPEGSVSTLKIQRTQQEDSAVYLCASSLGSSGRNNEQFFGPGTRLTVL.

This sequence joins TRBV15 and TRBJ1-4; D remains ambiguous. Deletions cut 1 base from V and 3 bases from J, with 6 bases between. The V gene's germline CDR1 is LNHNV and CDR2 YYDKDF (reference sequence). This CDR3 is built from 14 residues. In DNA form, the CDR3 reads TGTGCCACCAGCAGAGTAGGGTCTAATGAAAAACTGTTTTTT. As protein: CATSRVGSNEKLFF. Full variable domain (rest looked up from reference TRBV15 and TRBJ1-4): DAMVIQNPRYQVTQFGKPVTLSCSQTLNHNVMYWYQQKSSQAPKLLFHYYDKDFNNEADTPDNFQSRRPNTSFCFLDIRSPGLGDTAMYLCATSRVGSNEKLFFGSGTQLSVL.

The CDR3 is CATSRNFQETQYF. In DNA form, the CDR3 reads TGTGCCACCAGTCGGAATTTCCAAGAGACCCAGTACTTC. The chain carries TRBV24-1 and TRBJ2-5; no definite D call. The germline V gene has CDR1 KGHDR and CDR2 SFDVKD. This CDR3 is built from 13 residues. V was cut by 6 bases and J by 1 base, with 8 bases left in between.

The J gene is TRBJ2-1, the V gene TRBV30, with 9 bases lining up with TRBD2. V was pared by 3 bases and J by 2 bases, with 8 bases of the junction left unmatched. This CDR3 contains 16 residues. The germline CDR1 and CDR2 sequences are GTSNPN and SVGIG (reference sequence). The CDR3 nucleotides read TGTGCCTGGAGCCCCCCCGGACTAGCGCCCTACAATGAGCAGTTCTTC. It translates to CAWSPPGLAPYNEQFF.

This clone was seen a handful of times. The CDR3 here is CASSPSGTVSNQPQHF. The CDR3 DNA is TGTGCCAGCAGTCCAAGTGGGACAGTTAGCAATCAGCCCCAGCATTTT. The V gene is TRBV6-2 or TRBV6-3, the J gene TRBJ1-5, with TRBD1 matching 7 bases. The J segment lost 0 bases and the V segment lost 5 bases, leaving 7 bases of the junction unmatched. Germline V gene lookup returns CDR1 MNHEY and CDR2 SVGEGT. CDR3 size: 16 residues.

This chain joins TRBV23-1 and TRBJ2-7; the match to TRBD1 covers 11 bases. TRBV23-1 is placed among ORFs of uncertain function. V shed 4 bases and J 0 bases; nucleotides not matched to a gene: 8. This CDR3 is 17 amino acids long. The chain's CDR3 is CASSPGQGVESSYEQYF. Written as DNA, the CDR3 is TGCGCCAGCAGTCCGGGACAGGGGGTCGAGAGCTCCTACGAGCAGTACTTC.

V gene TRBV5-1 combines with J gene TRBJ1-2; a weak D match, TRBD1 (5 bases). Between the trimmed V and J ends, which lost 4 bases and 8 bases, there was a span of 12 bases. The CDR3 has 12 residues. CDR1 and CDR2 (germline): SGHRS, YFSETQ. CDR3 DNA: TGCGCCAGCAGCGTAGGGGAGGGCGGCTACACCTTC. Its protein product is CASSVGEGGYTF.

J is TRBJ2-7 and V is TRBV7-9; perhaps TRBD2 as D (5 bases). This CDR3 has 13 amino acids. CDR1 is SEHNR, CDR2 FQNEAQ, per germline (reference sequence). V lost 0 bases to trimming and J lost 5 bases, with 8 bases between them. The CDR3 DNA reads TGTGCCAGCAGCTTAGCGCGGGCCCACGAGCAGTACTTC. Translated: CASSLARAHEQYF.

This clone was found once. The J gene is TRBJ2-3, the V gene TRBV28; 13 positions agree with TRBD2. V shed 2 bases and J 2 bases; nucleotides not matched to a gene: 10. CDR1 MDHEN and CDR2 SYDVKM come from the germline V gene. The CDR3 consists of 19 residues. CDR3 sequence reads: CASSLRLAGGIFYTDTQYF. The DNA of the CDR3 is TGTGCCAGCAGTTTACGACTAGCGGGAGGAATATTTTACACAGATACGCAGTATTTT.

V gene TRBV18 combines with J gene TRBJ2-1; 7 positions match TRBD1. V was clipped by 3 bases and J by 5 bases; unmatched bases: 4. The CDR3 consists of 14 residues. CDR1 KGHSH and CDR2 LQKENI come from the germline V gene. The DNA for the CDR3 is TGTGCCAGCTCACCCCAGGGGGTCGACAATGAGCAGTTCTTC. Translated, it gives CASSPQGVDNEQFF.

This clone appeared once. CDR3 sequence (DNA): TGTGCCAGCAGTTTACAAGCGGGGGCCGGGGAGCTGTTTTTT. Translation gives CASSLQAGAGELFF. The chain employs TRBV6-5 and TRBJ2-2; 8 nucleotides line up with TRBD2. CDR1 and CDR2 from the germline V gene are MNHEY and SVGAGI. The CDR3 is 14 amino acids. Trimming removed 4 bases from V and 6 bases from J; junction bases left unmatched: 4.

On this clone: Other nucleotide sequences from this sample produce the same CDR3. The chain joins TRBV5-1 to TRBJ1-1; D is unresolved. The CDR3 is 13 residues long. V was trimmed by 0 bases and J by 2 bases, leaving 5 bases between them. CDR1 and CDR2 from the germline V gene are SGHRS and YFSETQ. CDR3: CASSLDPNTEAFF. In DNA, the CDR3 is TGCGCCAGCAGCTTGGACCCTAACACTGAAGCTTTCTTT.

The rearrangement joins TRBV27 to TRBJ1-2; maybe TRBD1 (5 bases). V lost 5 bases, J lost 4 bases, and 11 bases lay in between. Germline V gene lookup returns CDR1 MNHEY and CDR2 SMNVEV (reference sequence). The CDR3 extends over 13 amino acids. The CDR3 DNA reads TGTGCCAGCAGTCCACAGGTGTTCTATGGCTACACCTTC. It codes for CASSPQVFYGYTF.

V gene TRBV19 combines with J gene TRBJ2-7; the D gene is possibly TRBD2 (6 bases). The germline V gene encodes CDR1 LNHDA and CDR2 SQIVND (reference sequence). V was clipped by 6 bases and J by 2 bases, with 11 bases between them. The CDR3 length is 13 residues. CDR3 amino acids: CASSLAGPYEQYF. The CDR3 DNA reads as TGTGCCAGTAGCTTGGCGGGACCCTACGAGCAGTACTTC.

The CDR3 region has the DNA TGTGCCAGCAGTTTCCCCGGGCGGGTGCACGAGCAGTACTTC. The encoded protein is CASSFPGRVHEQYF. The V call is TRBV28, the J call TRBJ2-7, with a weak D call TRBD2 (5 bases). Germline CDR1 reads MDHEN; CDR2 reads SYDVKM. This CDR3 has 14 residues. Between the trimmed V and J ends, which lost 3 bases and 5 bases, there was a span of 14 bases.

The rearrangement uses TRBV6-2 or TRBV6-3 and TRBJ2-3; D may be TRBD2 (5 bases). This CDR3 spans 17 amino acids. Per germline, CDR1 MNHEY and CDR2 SVGEGT. Trimming stripped 2 bases from V and 2 bases from J, with 17 bases between. The DNA for the CDR3 is TGTGCCAGCAGTTACCGAGGGTTCGCATCACACACAGATACGCAGTATTTT. Residues: CASSYRGFASHTDTQYF.

The chain carries TRBV28 and TRBJ1-3; no clear D gene. The CDR3 length is 15 residues. The V gene's germline CDR1 is MDHEN and CDR2 SYDVKM. V was shortened by 6 bases and J by 2 bases, with 14 bases between the two germline ends. Here the CDR3 reads CASRRGRGPGNTIYF. CDR3 sequence (DNA): TGTGCCAGCAGGAGAGGACGGGGTCCTGGAAACACCATATATTTT.

The chain carries TRBV7-9 and TRBJ2-7; D may be TRBD2 (6 bases). CDR3 length: 15 amino acids. The germline V gene has CDR1 SEHNR and CDR2 FQNEAQ (reference sequence). Trimming left V 4 bases short and J 2 bases short, with 15 bases between. CDR3 sequence reads: CASSSPRAGTYEQYF. For the CDR3, the DNA is TGTGCCAGCAGCTCACCGAGGGCGGGAACCTACGAGCAGTACTTC.

This rearrangement joins TRBV10-1 to TRBJ1-1; D gene unclear. CDR1 is WNHNN, CDR2 SYGVQD, per germline (reference sequence). V was cut by 5 bases and J by 8 bases, with 18 bases left in between. The CDR3 is 14 amino acids. The CDR3 coding sequence is TGCGCCAGCAGTCCTAATCTCGGGATACGCGAAGCTTTCTTT. This gives the protein CASSPNLGIREAFF.

Written as DNA, the CDR3 is TGCGCCAGCAGCTTGGGCCGGGACGGCTCTGGAAACACCATATATTTT. Translating it yields CASSLGRDGSGNTIYF. The chain carries TRBV5-1 and TRBJ1-3; D is perhaps TRBD1 (5 bases). The V and J ends lost 0 bases and 0 bases respectively, with 10 bases between them. The CDR3 is made up of 16 amino acids. Germline CDR1 reads SGHRS; CDR2 reads YFSETQ.

This rearrangement joins TRBV18 to TRBJ2-2; possibly TRBD1 for D (7 bases). V lost 4 bases to trimming and J lost 4 bases, with 13 bases between them. CDR3 length: 15 amino acids. The germline V gene has CDR1 KGHSH and CDR2 LQKENI. The DNA for the CDR3 is TGTGCCAGCTCACGCGGACAGGAGGGCACCGGGGAGCTGTTTTTT. It encodes CASSRGQEGTGELFF.